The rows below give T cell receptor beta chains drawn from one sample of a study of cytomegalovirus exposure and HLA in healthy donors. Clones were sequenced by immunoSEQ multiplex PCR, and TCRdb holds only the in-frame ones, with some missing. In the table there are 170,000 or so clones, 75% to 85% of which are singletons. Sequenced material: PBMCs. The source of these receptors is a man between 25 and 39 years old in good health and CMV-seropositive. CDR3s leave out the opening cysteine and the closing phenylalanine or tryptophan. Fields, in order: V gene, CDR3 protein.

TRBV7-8	ASSLTSDRDYGYT
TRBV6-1	ASSEARTRAETQY
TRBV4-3	ASSQARLNEKLF
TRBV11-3	ASSLSGGQLAYEQY
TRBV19	ASSIPGGTVKVEGMNTEAF
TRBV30	AWGPRTGTFYGYT
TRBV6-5	ASSYSWTGDNEQF
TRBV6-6	ASSYPAGVGGTEQF
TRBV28	ASTPDRGAGESYEQY
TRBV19	ATGGGSSGANVLT
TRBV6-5	ASLDRKAGNTIY
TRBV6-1	ASSYWGQQNEAF
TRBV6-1	ASSEDLIQGRRGTEAF
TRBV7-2	ASSLSGGSGNTIY
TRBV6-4	ASSATGGNTEAF
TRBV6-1	ASSEQFISGNTIY
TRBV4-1	ASSQDDSGGKASTDTQY
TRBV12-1	ASSFKPDGRDQETQY
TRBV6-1	ASQGSSYNEQF
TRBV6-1	ASSAWDRMNTEAF
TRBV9	ASSPRLAGGRDTQY
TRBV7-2	ASSLKSGEQF
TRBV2	ATQGQGEAYEQY
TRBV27	ASSLGQGYYEQY
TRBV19	ASSTSRDPNSPLH
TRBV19	ASSIDRSNSPLH
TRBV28	ASSTYYEQY
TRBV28	ASSPDRVNSNQPQH
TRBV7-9	ASSQRGAQETQY
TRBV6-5	ASSEGQGADTQY
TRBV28	ASSSLADNEQF
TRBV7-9	ASREQGAEETQY
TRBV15	ATSRGGGGARETQY
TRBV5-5	ASSLFRGSDTQY
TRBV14	ASSQELGGTQY
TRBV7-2	ASSPSVALANYGYT
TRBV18	AGRRGGQETQY
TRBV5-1	ASSLVRRGAGSSYEQY
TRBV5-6	ASSLAGGSRNSPLH
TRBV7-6	ASSLAMNTEAF
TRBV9	ASSVALPRTGTDTQY
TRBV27	ASRPGWYNEQF
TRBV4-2	ASSQEARGVNYEQY
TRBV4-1	ASSQDLIAGEQY
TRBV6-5	ASSFGVLSGNTIY
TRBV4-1	ASSPRLDTQY
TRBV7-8	ASTLRTRSGNTIY
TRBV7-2	ASSLLSNTEAF
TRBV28	ASSSQGAGTDTQY
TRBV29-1	SVVGQGARQPQH
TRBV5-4	ASSLDGTGDETQY
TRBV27	ASSSRDKTYEQY
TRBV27	ASSLKYTGTQY
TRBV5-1	ASSLRYSGYTDTQY
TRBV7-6	ASSSNGLAEETQY